This TCR beta chain was sequenced during a study of a mutant IDH1 vaccine in newly diagnosed glioma. Overall study: Treated patients showed a male proportion of approximately 62%, a female proportion of about 40%, and a mean age of approximately 40 years. Most had both radiotherapy and temozolomide beforehand; others had only one.

Time point here: baseline, week 1 (first vaccination visit). Treatment meaning: pre-vaccination baseline after standard-of-care therapy. Study-wide points: With respect to changes in top peripheral T cell clonotypes, pseudoprogression seemed unrelated.

On this clone itself: The antigen is unknown.

Trimming removed 8 bases at V and 5 bases at J, with 20 bases between. Germline V gene sequence: CDR1 SGHRS, CDR2 YFSETQ. The length of the CDR3 is 15 residues. Sequencing was performed with immunoSEQ multiplex PCR; in TCRdb, only in-frame clones are kept and a portion is missing. The sample lists tens of thousands of clones, over 75% occurring once. The receptor comes from a man in his thirties or forties with glioma. The sequences come from PBMCs, collected from a glioma patient treated with radiotherapy, temozolomide or both. The chain links TRBV5-1 to TRBJ2-1; perhaps TRBD2 as D (7 bases). The CDR3 DNA follows: TGCGCCAGTAGAAGGGGGGGCCAAGAAAACAATGAGCAGTTCTTC. Translating gives CASRRGGQENNEQFF.